This TCR beta chain is from a study of CD8 T cells in ankylosing spondylitis. Overall study results and limits: According to the report, clones linked to the disease were significantly enriched in matched synovial fluid samples taken from ankylosing spondylitis patients. The study identified a TCR beta motif of fewer than 10 highly homologous variants that appeared characteristic of ankylosing spondylitis blood.

Researchers built TCR beta libraries using quantitative 5'-RACE with molecular barcodes. One entry per CDR3 protein, called by TCRdb with MiXCR from the 5' RACE reads. This table holds approximately 520,000 distinct CDR3 sequences, roughly 5% found once. There are many counts of this clonotype. Its specificity is not known. Germline V gene sequence: CDR1 SEHNR, CDR2 FQNEAQ (reference sequence). The CDR3 covers 15 residues. Trimming pared 2 bases from V and 8 bases from J, leaving 13 bases between. The sequencing input was blood, either unsorted or a sorted T cell fraction (not recorded which). This sequence originates from a male donor with ankylosing spondylitis. The genes are TRBV7-9 and TRBJ1-6, with no clear D. Written as DNA, the CDR3 is TGTGCCAGCAGCTTACAGCGGCCAAATGATTCACCCCTCCACTTT. Translating gives CASSLQRPNDSPLHF.